This TCR beta chain was recovered during a study of blood T cell repertoires in COVID-19. Trimming removed 2 bases from V and 6 bases from J; junction bases left unmatched: 7. CDR3 size: 17 residues. CDR1 is KGHSH, CDR2 LQKENI, per germline. TCRdb's table, derived via immunoSEQ multiplex PCR, lists solely in-frame clones and lacks some. The sample lists about 97,000 clones; about 83% were seen once. Source material: peripheral blood. The V gene is TRBV18, the J gene TRBJ2-2, with 12 bases aligning to TRBD2. The receptor's source is a human donor in a cohort sampled during active COVID-19. The CDR3 DNA is TGTGCCAGCTCACCAGGCCTAGCGGGAGGGACCCCCGGGGAGCTGTTTTTT. It is translated as CASSPGLAGGTPGELFF.